Listed below are T cell receptor beta chains from one sample, sequenced in a study of shared clonotypes between healthy human individuals. Clones were sequenced by immunoSEQ multiplex PCR, and TCRdb holds only the in-frame ones, with some missing. This sample carries about 1 million clones, about 75% of them seen once, and the ten largest clones take 1.2% to 1.5%. The sample was memory CD4+ T cells sorted from blood. The receptors shown here come from a man aged 18-30 years in good health. Both conserved end residues are part of each CDR3. A D gene is named only where the DNA matches it firmly. The size field is filled for only some rows; it gives once, few, many or a size class.

length	V	J	size	D	CDR3	DNA
12	TRBV6-6	TRBJ2-7	.	.	CASRWEQYEQYF	TGTGCCAGCAGATGGGAACAATACGAGCAGTACTTC
15	TRBV4-1	TRBJ1-3	.	.	CASSRGGDSGNTIYF	TGCGCCAGCAGCCGAGGGGGGGACTCTGGAAACACCATATATTTT
13	TRBV27	TRBJ2-7	.	.	CASRQGHMGEQYF	TGTGCCAGCAGACAGGGACATATGGGGGAGCAGTACTTC
14	TRBV6-1	TRBJ2-4	few	.	CASSSRFAKNIQYF	TGTGCCAGCAGTAGCAGGTTTGCCAAAAACATTCAGTACTTC
14	TRBV27	TRBJ2-3	.	TRBD2	CASGTSGGVDTQYF	TGTGCCAGCGGGACTAGCGGGGGAGTGGATACGCAGTATTTT
16	TRBV7-2	TRBJ2-5	few	TRBD1	CASSFKGARIGETQYF	TGTGCCAGCAGTTTTAAGGGGGCTAGAATAGGAGAGACCCAGTACTTC
16	TRBV7-9	TRBJ2-7	.	.	CASSPFRQADTYEQYF	TGTGCCAGCAGCCCTTTCAGACAGGCGGATACCTACGAGCAGTACTTC
18	TRBV4-1	TRBJ2-3	.	.	CASSQRFLAPTRTDTQYF	TGCGCCAGCAGCCAACGATTTTTAGCGCCTACTCGCACAGATACGCAGTATTTT
15	TRBV7-8	TRBJ2-5	.	.	CASSLGRGDRETQYF	TGTGCCAGCAGCTTAGGGAGGGGGGACAGAGAGACCCAGTACTTC
14	TRBV10-2	TRBJ2-2	.	.	CASSRGSGTGELFF	TGCGCCAGCAGTAGGGGTTCGGGGACCGGGGAGCTGTTTTTT
15	TRBV7-3	TRBJ1-2	.	.	CASRPSEGRGYGYTF	TGTGCCAGCAGGCCCTCGGAGGGAAGGGGGTATGGCTACACCTTC
14	TRBV6-1	TRBJ2-7	.	.	CASSDPGLTYEQYF	TGTGCCAGCAGCGACCCGGGACTTACCTACGAGCAGTACTTC
15	TRBV2	TRBJ2-3	.	.	CASREGTHSTDTQYF	TGTGCCAGCAGAGAGGGGACACACTCCACAGATACGCAGTATTTT
15	TRBV2	TRBJ1-5	.	TRBD1	CASSAGQVVNQPQHF	TGTGCCAGCAGTGCTGGACAGGTAGTCAATCAGCCCCAGCATTTT
15	TRBV5-1	TRBJ2-3	.	.	CASSLGGGGTDTQYF	TGCGCCAGCAGCTTGGGTGGGGGCGGCACAGATACGCAGTATTTT
14	TRBV19	TRBJ1-3	.	.	CASATTFSGNTIYF	TGTGCCAGTGCAACAACTTTCTCTGGAAACACCATATATTTT
16	TRBV6-1	TRBJ1-6	.	.	CASSERRAESNSPLHF	TGTGCCAGCAGTGAGCGCAGGGCGGAAAGTAATTCACCCCTCCACTTT
18	TRBV28	TRBJ1-6	.	TRBD1	CASTPPPGTDNYNSPLHF	TGTGCCAGCACCCCGCCGCCCGGGACAGACAATTATAATTCACCCCTCCACTTT
14	TRBV18	TRBJ2-7	once	.	CASSPSSGVYEQYF	TGTGCCAGCTCACCTTCCTCAGGGGTCTACGAGCAGTACTTC
14	TRBV10-3	TRBJ2-7	.	TRBD1	CAISPPDRGGEQYF	TGTGCCATCAGCCCCCCGGACAGGGGAGGTGAGCAGTACTTC
14	TRBV7-2	TRBJ2-3	few	TRBD2	CASSGPGRADTQYF	TGTGCCAGCAGCGGACCAGGGAGGGCAGATACGCAGTATTTT
17	TRBV28	TRBJ2-2	.	.	CASRRGGGAGSTGELFF	TGTGCCAGCAGGCGCGGTGGGGGCGCGGGGTCGACCGGGGAGCTGTTTTTT
16	TRBV6-1	TRBJ2-3	.	TRBD2	CASSDLAGGPVDTQYF	TGTGCCAGCAGTGATCTAGCGGGGGGGCCCGTAGATACGCAGTATTTT
15	TRBV6-1	TRBJ2-3	few	TRBD1	CASSDWTGSTDTQYF	TGTGCCAGCAGTGATTGGACAGGGAGCACAGATACGCAGTATTTT
11	TRBV6-5	TRBJ2-1	.	.	CASRHYNEQFF	TGTGCCAGCAGACACTACAATGAGCAGTTCTTC
16	TRBV11-2	TRBJ2-7	.	.	CASSLGYGASDYEQYF	TGTGCCAGCAGCTTAGGATACGGGGCCTCGGACTACGAGCAGTACTTC
14	TRBV5-6	TRBJ2-7	few	TRBD1	CASSGDRGYYEQYF	TGTGCCAGCAGCGGGGACAGGGGGTACTACGAGCAGTACTTC
15	TRBV2	TRBJ2-3	.	.	CASSVVGSSTDTQYF	TGTGCCAGCAGTGTCGTAGGGTCGAGCACAGATACGCAGTATTTT
13	TRBV5-6	TRBJ1-2	.	TRBD1	CASRRMTGNGYTF	TGTGCCAGCAGAAGAATGACAGGGAATGGCTACACCTTC
15	TRBV28	TRBJ2-5	.	.	CASSSPTLLQETQYF	TGTGCCAGCAGTTCACCAACCCTTCTCCAAGAGACCCAGTACTTC
14	TRBV9	TRBJ1-1	few	.	CASSSGHLNTEAFF	TGTGCCAGCAGCTCGGGACATTTGAACACTGAAGCTTTCTTT
13	TRBV19	TRBJ2-7	.	.	CASSASGGSEQYF	TGTGCCAGTAGCGCATCGGGGGGCAGCGAGCAGTACTTC
14	TRBV4-1	TRBJ1-1	many	.	CASSQVGYYTEAFF	TGCGCCAGCAGCCAAGTAGGGTATTACACTGAAGCTTTCTTT
16	TRBV4-3	TRBJ2-3	.	.	CASSQDHGVRTDTQYF	TGCGCCAGCAGCCAAGACCACGGAGTAAGGACAGATACGCAGTATTTT
15	TRBV6-5	TRBJ2-7	.	TRBD2	CASSYSGLPSYEQYF	TGTGCCAGCAGCTACTCGGGACTACCCTCCTACGAGCAGTACTTC
14	TRBV27	TRBJ2-6	.	.	CASSLRAGANVLTF	TGTGCCAGCAGTTTAAGGGCTGGGGCCAACGTCCTGACTTTC
11	TRBV2	TRBJ2-1	.	TRBD1	CASSEEGAGFF	TGTGCCAGCAGTGAAGAGGGGGCCGGGTTCTTC
13	TRBV7-9	TRBJ1-4	few	.	CASTSGFSEKLFF	TGTGCCAGTACTAGCGGGTTTAGTGAAAAACTGTTTTTT
14	TRBV9	TRBJ1-1	.	TRBD1	CASSFTGTAGEAFF	TGTGCCAGCAGCTTTACCGGGACAGCAGGTGAAGCTTTCTTT
15	TRBV5-8	TRBJ2-7	.	TRBD1	CASSLRRTGYYEQYF	TGTGCCAGCAGCTTGCGAAGGACAGGGTACTACGAGCAGTACTTC
14	TRBV28	TRBJ2-5	.	TRBD2	CASRRGGVQETQYF	TGTGCCAGTCGGCGGGGGGGGGTCCAAGAGACCCAGTACTTC
17	TRBV4-1	TRBJ2-3	.	TRBD2	CASSQVASGTNTDTQYF	TGCGCCAGCAGCCAAGTCGCTAGCGGGACAAACACAGATACGCAGTATTTT
14	TRBV10-3	TRBJ1-1	.	.	CAIRDLMGGTEAFF	TGTGCCATCAGGGACTTAATGGGTGGCACTGAAGCTTTCTTT
13	TRBV5-8	TRBJ2-7	.	.	CASSLELASEQYF	TGTGCCAGCAGCTTGGAGTTAGCATCCGAGCAGTACTTC
12	TRBV28	TRBJ2-1	few	.	CASSLRRNEQFF	TGTGCCAGCAGTTTACGACGGAATGAGCAGTTCTTC
15	TRBV5-4	TRBJ2-1	.	TRBD2	CASSLKLAGGNEQFF	TGTGCCAGCAGCTTGAAACTAGCGGGGGGCAATGAGCAGTTCTTC
14	TRBV7-2	TRBJ2-7	.	TRBD1	CASRTGQGSYEQYF	TGTGCCAGCAGAACTGGACAGGGCTCCTACGAGCAGTACTTC
14	TRBV7-7	TRBJ2-5	.	TRBD2	CASSFAGGEETQYF	TGTGCTAGCAGCTTTGCGGGGGGGGAAGAGACCCAGTACTTC
16	TRBV28	TRBJ1-4	.	TRBD1	CASSSTGATTNEKLFF	TGTGCCAGCAGTTCGACAGGGGCAACAACTAATGAAAAACTGTTTTTT
16	TRBV6-1	TRBJ1-1	.	.	CASSALSAGARSEAFF	TGTGCCAGCAGTGCTTTGTCGGCAGGGGCCCGGAGTGAAGCTTTCTTT
14	TRBV19	TRBJ1-6	few	.	CASSIRDFGSPLHF	TGTGCCAGTAGTATTCGGGATTTTGGTTCACCCCTCCACTTT
15	TRBV7-2	TRBJ1-2	once	.	CASSTLKKPGRGYTF	TGTGCCAGCAGCACCCTCAAAAAACCAGGACGAGGCTACACCTTC
15	TRBV5-4	TRBJ1-4	.	TRBD1	CASSSKDRANEKLFF	TGTGCCAGCAGTTCGAAAGACAGGGCTAATGAAAAACTGTTTTTT
13	TRBV6-1	TRBJ2-1	.	.	CASSERRWTEQFF	TGTGCCAGCAGTGAAAGGAGGTGGACGGAGCAGTTCTTC